This is a list of T cell receptor beta chains from one sample in a study of shared clonotypes between healthy human individuals. The protocol was immunoSEQ multiplex PCR, while the TCRdb copy is restricted to in-frame clones and leaves out a portion. The sample contains roughly 2.6 million clones, roughly nine tenths of which appear only once. Material for sequencing was naive CD4+ T cells sorted from blood. Receptors were obtained from a man aged 18 to 35 in good health. The CDR3 runs from the conserved cysteine through the conserved F or W. Fields, in order: V gene, J gene, D gene, clone size, CDR3 protein, CDR3 DNA. A D gene is named only where the DNA matches it firmly. Clone size, where shown, is once, few, many, or a class for clones that have expanded.

TRBV28,TRBJ2-5,.,.,CASRRAGLQWETQYF,TGTGCCAGCAGGCGTGCGGGACTCCAGTGGGAGACCCAGTACTTC
TRBV27,TRBJ2-5,TRBD1,.,CASGRQGLETQYF,TGTGCCAGCGGTAGACAGGGATTGGAGACCCAGTACTTC
TRBV6-1,TRBJ2-7,TRBD1,.,CASGYRGRSFNEQYF,TGTGCCAGCGGGTACAGGGGGCGCAGTTTTAACGAGCAGTACTTC
TRBV6-5,TRBJ1-1,TRBD1,once,CASSRDREAFF,TGTGCCAGCAGCCGGGACAGGGAAGCTTTCTTT
TRBV9,TRBJ1-5,.,.,CASSVEGVENQPQHF,TGTGCCAGCAGCGTAGAGGGAGTTGAAAATCAGCCCCAGCATTTT
TRBV11-3,TRBJ2-3,.,once,CASSLRRGTDTQYF,TGTGCCAGCAGCTTGAGACGAGGCACAGATACGCAGTATTTT
TRBV5-4,TRBJ1-1,.,once,CASSSGLTGNTEAFF,TGTGCCAGCAGCAGCGGGTTGACAGGAAACACTGAAGCTTTCTTT
TRBV5-1,TRBJ2-3,.,.,CASSLGQGPYTDTQYF,TGCGCCAGCAGCTTGGGCCAGGGGCCCTATACAGATACGCAGTATTTT
TRBV20-1,TRBJ2-1,.,.,CSAHPGNEQFF,TGCAGTGCCCATCCTGGGAATGAGCAGTTCTTC
TRBV5-6,TRBJ1-6,.,.,CASSPVGGNSPLHF,TGTGCCAGCAGTCCCGTGGGGGGTAATTCACCCCTCCACTTT
TRBV2,TRBJ2-3,.,.,CASTEGTLGTDTQYF,TGTGCCAGCACCGAAGGAACCCTTGGGACAGATACGCAGTATTTT
TRBV6-1,TRBJ1-2,.,.,CASSELEGLGGYTF,TGTGCCAGCAGTGAACTTGAGGGGCTGGGAGGCTACACCTTC
TRBV7-9,TRBJ2-2,.,.,CASTPPPGGELFF,TGTGCCAGCACCCCACCCCCCGGCGGGGAGCTGTTTTTT
TRBV7-8,TRBJ1-5,.,.,CASSTGNWEPQHF,TGTGCCAGCAGTACAGGGAACTGGGAGCCCCAGCATTTT
TRBV5-6,TRBJ2-1,TRBD2,.,CASSLLAGGYEQFF,TGTGCCAGCAGCTTGCTAGCGGGAGGATACGAGCAGTTCTTC
TRBV7-2,TRBJ2-2,TRBD2,.,CASSLFRAGGLNTGELFF,TGTGCCAGCAGCTTATTTAGAGCGGGAGGCTTGAACACCGGGGAGCTGTTTTTT
TRBV28,TRBJ1-4,TRBD1,.,CASSSGTANEKLFF,TGTGCCAGCAGTTCCGGGACAGCTAATGAAAAACTGTTTTTT
TRBV30,TRBJ1-1,.,.,CAWETTTNTEAFF,TGTGCCTGGGAAACTACAACGAACACTGAAGCTTTCTTT
TRBV7-9,TRBJ1-5,.,few,CASSSGINQPQHF,TGTGCCAGCAGCTCGGGAATCAATCAGCCCCAGCATTTT
TRBV27,TRBJ1-6,TRBD1,.,CASTWDRTGVFSPLHF,TGTGCCAGCACCTGGGATAGGACAGGGGTATTTTCACCCCTCCACTTT
TRBV2,TRBJ2-7,.,.,CASSREIHEQYF,TGTGCCAGCAGCCGGGAGATCCACGAGCAGTACTTC
TRBV7-2,TRBJ2-1,.,once,CASSPSNEQFF,TGTGCCAGCAGCCCTTCCAATGAGCAGTTCTTC
TRBV5-4,TRBJ2-3,TRBD1,.,CASSSMNRGLADTQYF,TGTGCCAGCAGCTCTATGAACAGGGGGCTGGCAGATACGCAGTATTTT
TRBV5-5,TRBJ2-3,.,.,CASSTMISTDTQYF,TGTGCCAGCAGCACCATGATTAGCACAGATACGCAGTATTTT
TRBV13,TRBJ1-2,TRBD1,.,CASSLGRTGWNYGYTF,TGTGCCAGCAGCTTAGGCCGGACAGGGTGGAACTATGGCTACACCTTC
TRBV18,TRBJ2-1,.,.,CASSPTENEQFF,TGTGCCAGCTCACCAACGGAGAATGAGCAGTTCTTC
TRBV11-2,TRBJ2-7,.,once,CASSFRSYEQYF,TGTGCCAGCAGCTTCCGTTCCTACGAGCAGTACTTC
TRBV6-5,TRBJ2-1,TRBD2,once,CASSKGLYNEQFF,TGTGCCAGCAGTAAGGGACTATACAATGAGCAGTTCTTC
TRBV5-1,TRBJ2-1,TRBD2,.,CASSLAGEPYNEQFF,TGCGCCAGCAGCCTAGCGGGAGAACCCTACAATGAGCAGTTCTTC
TRBV4-3,TRBJ2-1,.,.,CASSQDWLAGNDEQFF,TGCGCCAGCAGCCAAGATTGGTTGGCAGGGAACGATGAGCAGTTCTTC
TRBV5-1,TRBJ2-5,TRBD2,.,CASRLTALAGVETQYF,TGCGCCAGCAGACTAACGGCACTAGCGGGAGTAGAGACCCAGTACTTC
TRBV5-1,TRBJ2-1,.,.,CASSSEGGNEQFF,TGCGCCAGCAGCTCTGAGGGCGGGAATGAGCAGTTCTTC
TRBV25-1,TRBJ2-2,.,.,CASKDRDTDTGELFF,TGTGCCAGCAAAGACCGGGACACAGACACCGGGGAGCTGTTTTTT
TRBV6-5,TRBJ2-7,.,.,CASSYSGGTRYEQYF,TGTGCCAGCAGTTACTCAGGTGGGACCCGCTACGAGCAGTACTTC
TRBV30,TRBJ1-3,.,.,CAWSPPSSGNTIYF,TGTGCCTGGAGTCCCCCAAGCTCTGGAAACACCATATATTTT
TRBV6-1,TRBJ2-1,TRBD1,.,CASTIQGAYNEQFF,TGTGCCAGCACCATACAGGGGGCCTACAATGAGCAGTTCTTC
TRBV9,TRBJ2-7,TRBD1,.,CASSFGQDSYEQYF,TGTGCCAGCAGCTTCGGACAGGACTCCTACGAGCAGTACTTC
TRBV5-6,TRBJ2-3,.,.,CASSHDLGAPGTQYF,TGTGCCAGCAGCCACGATTTAGGGGCCCCAGGTACGCAGTATTTT
TRBV30,TRBJ2-7,TRBD2,.,CAWSGGGSTYEQYF,TGTGCCTGGAGTGGGGGCGGGAGCACCTACGAGCAGTACTTC
TRBV11-1,TRBJ2-7,.,.,CASSPRDTMVSEQYF,TGTGCCAGCAGCCCCCGGGACACCATGGTTTCCGAGCAGTACTTC
TRBV11-2,TRBJ1-1,.,.,CASSLELGVTEAFF,TGTGCCAGCAGCTTAGAACTGGGGGTCACTGAAGCTTTCTTT